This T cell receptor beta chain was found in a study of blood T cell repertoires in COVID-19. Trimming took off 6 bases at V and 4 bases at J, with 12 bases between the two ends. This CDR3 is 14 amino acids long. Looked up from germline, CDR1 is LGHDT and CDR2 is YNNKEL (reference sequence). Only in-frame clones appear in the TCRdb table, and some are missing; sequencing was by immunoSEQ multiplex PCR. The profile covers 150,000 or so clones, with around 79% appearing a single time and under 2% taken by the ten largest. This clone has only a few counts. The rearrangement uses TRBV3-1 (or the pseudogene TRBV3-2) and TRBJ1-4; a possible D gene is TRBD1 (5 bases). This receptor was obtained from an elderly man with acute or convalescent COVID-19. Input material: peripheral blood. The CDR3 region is CASRQAGLNEKLFF. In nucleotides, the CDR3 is TGTGCCAGCAGGCAGGCGGGACTTAATGAAAAACTGTTTTTT.